This T cell receptor beta chain was sequenced during a study of blood T cell repertoires in COVID-19. In the study overall: Spain, Italy and the United States supplied samples that represented acute and convalescent COVID-19. PBMCs, B-cell-depleted T cells, or T cells were the source of the cDNA or gDNA that made up the material.

Original processing methods: Estimation of nucleated cell counts was performed using reference gene primer amplification. Clones were sequenced by immunoSEQ multiplex PCR, and TCRdb holds only the in-frame ones, with some missing. The DNA was the basis for D and trimming; V, J and clone size are from that table. Of 150,000 to 200,000 clones in the sample, 70% to 90% were seen once. V was trimmed by 10 bases and J by 3 bases, leaving 10 bases between them. This CDR3 comprises 12 residues. Germline V lookup: CDR1 MDHEN, CDR2 SYDVKM. The rearrangement joins TRBV28 to TRBJ1-5; D unclear. Material for sequencing was peripheral blood. This TCR was recovered from a man between 45 and 60 years old with active or convalescent COVID-19. CDR3 coding DNA: TGTGCCACCATGAGGATCAATCAGCCCCAGCATTTT. Translation gives CATMRINQPQHF.